These 30 T cell receptor beta chains were sequenced from one sample in a study of early T cells in non-severe SARS-CoV-2 infection. TCRdb recomputed calls from the 5' RACE reads with MiXCR, one row per CDR3 protein. Of around 50,000 distinct CDR3 sequences listed, approximately 8.1% are singletons. Sequencing used whole blood. The origin of the receptors is an adult who was a healthcare worker with PCR-confirmed SARS-CoV-2 infection or an uninfected control (not recorded which).

This clonotype has a handful of counts. This chain joins TRBV19 and TRBJ2-3, with 8 nucleotides matching TRBD2. The J segment lost 4 bases and the V segment lost 3 bases, leaving 15 bases of the junction unmatched. The germline V gene encodes CDR1 LNHDA and CDR2 SQIVND (reference sequence). The CDR3 extends over 18 amino acids. The CDR3 DNA sequence: TGTGCCAGTAGTATGGTGGGGGGGACTAGGGCTTTTCCAGATACGCAGTATTTT. This encodes CASSMVGGTRAFPDTQYF.

V usage is TRBV4-1 and J usage is TRBJ2-2; perhaps TRBD2 as D (7 bases). Germline V gene lookup returns CDR1 MGHRA and CDR2 YSYEKL. The CDR3 covers 17 residues. The germline V and J ends were trimmed by 0 bases and 3 bases, with 14 bases remaining between them. CDR3 residues: CASSQDHGGLDTGELFF. DNA of the CDR3: TGCGCCAGCAGCCAAGATCACGGGGGGCTGGACACCGGGGAGCTGTTTTTT.

Ten or more counts support this clonotype. This chain links TRBV9 with TRBJ1-4; TRBD1 is a possible D gene (5 bases). V was trimmed by 3 bases and J by 8 bases, leaving 14 bases between them. This CDR3 is built from 14 residues. In germline, CDR1 is SGDLS, CDR2 YYNGEE. The CDR3 coding sequence is TGTGCCAGCAGCGCGTCGTCAGGGTACGAAAAACTGTTTTTT. Translation: CASSASSGYEKLFF.

This clonotype was observed at least ten times. J is TRBJ1-2 and V is TRBV28; 8 bases line up with TRBD1. The CDR3 has 17 residues. Germline V gives CDR1 MDHEN, CDR2 SYDVKM. After removal of 5 bases from V and 1 base from J, the junction contained 12 bases not matched to a gene. The CDR3 here is CASSRQGLRIVNYGYTF. CDR3 nucleotides: TGTGCCAGCAGTCGACAGGGGCTTCGGATCGTTAACTATGGCTACACCTTC.

This clonotype was found a few times. J is TRBJ1-4 and V is TRBV24-1, with TRBD1 matching over 7 bases. The CDR3 is made up of 14 amino acids. V lost 7 bases, J lost 8 bases, and 9 bases stayed unmatched. Germline-derived CDR1 and CDR2 are KGHDR and SFDVKD. As DNA, the CDR3 is TGTGCCACCAGCGCCCGGGACAGTGAAGAAAAACTGTTTTTT. Its protein product is CATSARDSEEKLFF.

This clonotype was found many times. This chain uses TRBV20-1 with TRBJ2-2; the D is unclear. With 7 bases removed from V and 0 bases from J, the gap between germline ends came to 9 bases. CDR1 DFQATT and CDR2 SNEGSKA come from the germline V gene (reference sequence). The CDR3 has 13 residues. The CDR3 loop is CSVQSPNTGELFF. The CDR3 bases are TGCAGTGTACAAAGCCCGAACACCGGGGAGCTGTTTTTT.

This clonotype occurred many times. The V gene is TRBV5-4, the J gene TRBJ1-6, with D maybe TRBD1 (6 bases). CDR3 length: 15 residues. Germline V gives CDR1 SGHNT, CDR2 YYREEE (reference sequence). The germline V and J ends were trimmed by 0 bases and 12 bases, with 16 bases remaining between them. CDR3 bases: TGTGCCAGCAGCTTGGAGTCGAGGGGGGCATTACCCCTCCACTTT. Translating gives CASSLESRGALPLHF. Full variable domain (rest looked up from reference TRBV5-4 and TRBJ1-6): ETGVTQSPTHLIKTRGQQVTLRCSSQSGHNTVSWYQQALGQGPQFIFQYYREEENGRGNFPPRFSGLQFPNYSSELNVNALELDDSALYLCASSLESRGALPLHFGNGTRLTVT.

This clonotype was found many times. The genes are TRBV3-1 and TRBJ2-7; TRBD1 agrees at 9 bases. V gave up 5 bases and J gave up 4 bases; unmatched junction bases: 3. The CDR3 spans 13 residues. CDR1 LGHDT and CDR2 YNNKEL come from the germline V gene (reference sequence). DNA for the CDR3: TGTGCCAGCAGCTCCGGGACAGGGTACGAGCAGTACTTC. Its translation is CASSSGTGYEQYF.

This clonotype was counted only a few times. This rearrangement joins TRBV4-3 to TRBJ2-1; 8 nucleotides line up with TRBD1. The J segment lost 10 bases and the V segment lost 0 bases, leaving 5 bases of the junction unmatched. Germline-derived CDR1 and CDR2 are LGHNA and YSLEER. The length of the CDR3 is 14 residues. This chain's CDR3 is CASSQDTGGPEQFF. In DNA, the CDR3 is TGCGCCAGCAGCCAAGATACAGGGGGTCCCGAGCAGTTCTTC.

This clonotype was picked up many times. The chain carries TRBV28 and TRBJ2-7, with D perhaps matching TRBD1 (6 bases). Germline V lookup: CDR1 MDHEN, CDR2 SYDVKM. The CDR3 covers 12 residues. V was pared by 6 bases and J by 2 bases, with 8 bases between. Written as DNA, the CDR3 is TGTGCCAGCAGACAGGGAACCTACGAGCAGTACTTC. Translated: CASRQGTYEQYF.

This clonotype has a count of ten or more. The chain employs TRBV6-2 or TRBV6-3 and TRBJ2-7; 7 nucleotides line up with TRBD1. V lost 1 base, J lost 0 bases, and 3 bases stayed unmatched. The CDR3 totals 15 residues. Germline values: CDR1 MNHEY, CDR2 SVGEGT. This CDR3 reads CASSYYRGASYEQYF. The CDR3 nucleotides are TGTGCCAGCAGTTACTACAGGGGTGCCTCCTACGAGCAGTACTTC.

This clonotype was detected many times. V and J are TRBV5-1 and TRBJ2-2, with D perhaps being TRBD1 or TRBD2 (5 bases each). The V end lost 4 bases, the J end lost 2 bases, and 15 bases lay between the germline ends. The CDR3 covers 16 residues. The germline gives CDR1 SGHRS, CDR2 YFSETQ. CDR3 nucleotide sequence: TGCGCCAGCAGCCCCCGAATCGGGGCCAACACCGGGGAGCTGTTTTTT. Amino acids: CASSPRIGANTGELFF.

This clonotype occurred a few times. The chain is built from TRBV7-9 and TRBJ1-5; TRBD1 is a possible D gene (5 bases). V was clipped by 1 base and J by 2 bases, with 9 bases between them. This CDR3 is built from 15 residues. CDR1 and CDR2 (germline): SEHNR, FQNEAQ (reference sequence). CDR3 sequence: CASSLVGAGNQPQHF. The CDR3 nucleotides read TGTGCCAGCAGCTTAGTAGGGGCCGGCAATCAGCCCCAGCATTTT.

This clonotype was seen at least ten times. The rearrangement links TRBV10-3 to TRBJ2-1; 10 positions agree with TRBD2. The length of the CDR3 is 15 residues. Germline CDR1 reads ENHRY; CDR2 reads SYGVKD. Trimming removed 10 bases from V and 12 bases from J; junction bases left unmatched: 18. The CDR3 DNA is TGTGCCAGCCAACTGAGCGGGGGGGCTACAGGGTGGCAGTTCTTC. This translates into CASQLSGGATGWQFF.

This clonotype has only a few counts. The gene calls are TRBV12-3 or TRBV12-4 and TRBJ1-6; perhaps TRBD1 as D (5 bases). The CDR3 is 14 amino acids. V was shortened by 2 bases and J by 6 bases, with 8 bases between the two germline ends. The DNA of the CDR3 is TGTGCCAGCAGTTTAAGGGACGGTAATTCACCCCTCCACTTT. Translation gives CASSLRDGNSPLHF.

In its sample, this clonotype was seen many times. The chain carries TRBV6-1 and TRBJ2-7, with 7 bases fitting TRBD1. Trimming removed 9 bases from V and 1 base from J; junction bases left unmatched: 9. Per the germline V gene, CDR1 is MNHNS and CDR2 is SASEGT. CDR3 length equals 14 residues. This CDR3 reads CASNNYRGSYEQYF. The CDR3 DNA is TGTGCCAGTAATAATTACAGGGGATCCTACGAGCAGTACTTC.

At least ten counts were recorded for this clonotype. CDR3 residues: CASSLARTGYNSPLHF. The CDR3 nucleotides are TGTGCCAGCAGCTTAGCAAGGACAGGGTATAATTCACCCCTCCACTTT. This chain uses TRBV7-2 with TRBJ1-6, with 8 bases identical to TRBD1. The CDR3 length is 16 residues. The V gene end was trimmed by 0 bases and the J gene end by 4 bases; junction bases not matched to a gene: 2. Germline loops: CDR1 SGHTA, CDR2 FQGNSA. The full variable domain, its missing parts supplied by reference TRBV7-2 and TRBJ1-6, is GAGVSQSPSNKVTEKGKDVELRCDPISGHTALYWYRQSLGQGLEFLIYFQGNSAPDKSGLPSDRFSAERTGGSVSTLTIQRTQQEDSAVYLCASSLARTGYNSPLHFGNGTRLTVT.

This chain joins TRBV7-9 and TRBJ2-7; no definite D call. V lost 2 bases to trimming and J lost 2 bases, with 7 bases between them. CDR1 and CDR2 from the germline V gene are SEHNR and FQNEAQ (reference sequence). This CDR3 comprises 13 residues. The CDR3 sequence is CASSLTTAYEQYF. CDR3 nucleotide sequence: TGTGCCAGCAGCTTAACCACGGCCTACGAGCAGTACTTC.

The table lists this clonotype with many counts. The V call is TRBV24-1, the J call TRBJ2-1; TRBD1 might be the D (5 bases). V lost 1 base, J lost 3 bases, and 12 bases lay in between. CDR3 size: 16 residues. Germline V gene sequence: CDR1 KGHDR, CDR2 SFDVKD. DNA for the CDR3: TGTGCCACCAGTGATTTCCATGCGCAGGGCTACAATGAGCAGTTCTTC. Its translation: CATSDFHAQGYNEQFF.

There are a few counts of this clonotype. This sequence joins TRBV28 and TRBJ1-1; 9 nucleotides align to TRBD1. The CDR3 contains 13 residues. Germline V gives CDR1 MDHEN, CDR2 SYDVKM. V shed 5 bases and J 6 bases; nucleotides not matched to a gene: 4. The CDR3 loop is CASSRGTGSEAFF. The CDR3 region has the DNA TGTGCCAGCAGTAGAGGGACAGGGTCTGAAGCTTTCTTT.

This clonotype was seen more than once but under ten times. This rearrangement joins TRBV5-1 to TRBJ1-3; no firm D call. Trimming removed 2 bases from V and 4 bases from J, with 13 bases in between. Looked up from germline, CDR1 is SGHRS and CDR2 is YFSETQ. The CDR3 sequence is 15 residues long. CDR3 DNA sequence: TGCGCCAGCAGCTTTGGGTCCTCCTCAGGAAACACCATATATTTT. This sequence encodes CASSFGSSSGNTIYF.

The chain has TRBV20-1 and TRBJ1-1; 8 nucleotides line up with TRBD1. Germline CDR1 reads DFQATT; CDR2 reads SNEGSKA (reference sequence). The CDR3 covers 14 residues. V gave up 5 bases and J gave up 5 bases; unmatched junction bases: 10. DNA of the CDR3: TGCAGTGCTTCTGGACAGGGAGGAGAGACTGAAGCTTTCTTT. This codes for CSASGQGGETEAFF.

This clonotype was picked up many times. This sequence joins TRBV18 and TRBJ2-3; no reliable D call. Germline V lookup: CDR1 KGHSH, CDR2 LQKENI. Between the trimmed V and J ends, which lost 2 bases and 4 bases, there was a span of 16 bases. This CDR3 region has 16 residues. Here the CDR3 reads CASSPSRVGLSDTQYF. The DNA for the CDR3 is TGTGCCAGCTCACCATCAAGGGTAGGGTTATCAGATACGCAGTATTTT.

This clonotype occurred many times. This chain uses TRBV28 with TRBJ2-1; D remains ambiguous. V was pared by 3 bases and J by 4 bases, with 10 bases between. In germline, CDR1 is MDHEN, CDR2 SYDVKM. CDR3 length equals 14 residues. CDR3 DNA sequence: TGTGCCAGCAGTTTCTTAGTGGCGTACAATGAGCAGTTCTTC. It yields the protein CASSFLVAYNEQFF.

This clonotype has a handful of counts. The rearrangement uses TRBV5-1 and TRBJ1-1; 7 bases are shared with TRBD1. The germline gives CDR1 SGHRS, CDR2 YFSETQ. After removal of 4 bases from V and 0 bases from J, the junction contained 6 bases not matched to a gene. The CDR3 is 15 residues long. CDR3 loop: CASSLTGEVNTEAFF. CDR3 sequence (DNA): TGCGCCAGCAGCCTCACAGGGGAGGTGAACACTGAAGCTTTCTTT.

In its sample, this clonotype was seen a few times. The chain employs TRBV27 and TRBJ2-1; D may be TRBD2 (6 bases). The V end was cut by 4 bases, the J end by 8 bases, with 12 bases between. In germline, CDR1 is MNHEY, CDR2 SMNVEV (reference sequence). The CDR3 is 13 residues long. DNA of the CDR3: TGTGCCAGCAGTTGGGGCGGGGAGGATGAGCAGTTCTTC. This gives the protein CASSWGGEDEQFF.

This clonotype came up a few times. V gene TRBV30 combines with J gene TRBJ2-5; 10 bases are a match to TRBD2. Germline-derived CDR1 and CDR2 are GTSNPN and SVGIG (reference sequence). Trimming at V came to 2 bases and at J to 5 bases, leaving 8 bases not matched to a gene. The CDR3 is made up of 15 amino acids. The CDR3 is CAWSTNSGGRETQYF. CDR3 DNA: TGTGCCTGGAGTACTAATAGCGGGGGGAGGGAGACCCAGTACTTC.

This chain uses TRBV19 with TRBJ1-5; 7 nucleotides agree with TRBD1. The CDR3 consists of 16 residues. Germline values: CDR1 LNHDA, CDR2 SQIVND (reference sequence). The V gene end was trimmed by 7 bases and the J gene end by 0 bases; junction bases not matched to a gene: 9. The CDR3 sequence is CASKDGTAYSNQPQHF. CDR3 bases: TGTGCCAGTAAAGATGGGACAGCCTATAGCAATCAGCCCCAGCATTTT.

This clonotype was seen many times. The rearrangement links TRBV2 to TRBJ2-2; maybe TRBD2 (6 bases). The CDR3 is 13 amino acids. CDR1 is SNHLY, CDR2 FYNNEI, per germline. The V end lost 7 bases, the J end lost 2 bases, and 8 bases lay between the germline ends. The DNA for the CDR3 is TGTGCCAGCAAGGGACTTAACACCGGGGAGCTGTTTTTT. Protein sequence: CASKGLNTGELFF.

The rearrangement uses TRBV27 and TRBJ2-1; 7 bases align to TRBD1. Germline V gene lookup returns CDR1 MNHEY and CDR2 SMNVEV (reference sequence). This CDR3 contains 16 residues. J gave up 6 bases and V 6 bases, and 14 bases lay outside the gene matches. The CDR3 reads CASSHRGTVIANEQFF. In DNA form, the CDR3 reads TGTGCCAGCAGCCATAGGGGGACAGTGATTGCCAATGAGCAGTTCTTC.